These T cell receptor beta chains were read from a single sample in a study of T cell responses to AZD1222 COVID-19 vaccine. Sequencing was performed with immunoSEQ multiplex PCR; in TCRdb, only in-frame clones are kept and a portion is missing. The profile shows roughly 110,000 clones, around 90% of them singletons. The sequenced sample was peripheral blood, obtained on day 0 of AZD1222 vaccination. These TCRs come from an adult in good health. The CDR3 runs from the conserved cysteine through the conserved F or W. A D gene is named only where the DNA matches it firmly. Expanded clones get a size class; other rows say once, few or many, or leave the size out.

d_gene | j_gene | v_gene | abundance | CDR3nt | CDR3aa
. | TRBJ1-6 | TRBV10-3 | . | TGTGCCATCAGTGAGTCGCAAGGGCTGACCCTCCACTTT | CAISESQGLTLHF
. | TRBJ1-1 | TRBV15 | . | TGTGCCACCAGCAGGGTATTGTACACTGAAGCTTTCTTT | CATSRVLYTEAFF
. | TRBJ2-5 | TRBV6-2/TRBV6-3 | . | TGTGCCAGCAGTTACAGACTCCCTGGTGACACCCAGTACTTC | CASSYRLPGDTQYF
. | TRBJ1-1 | TRBV18 | . | TGTGCCAGCTCACCGCCCTCCGCCCAGACCACTGAAGCTTTCTTT | CASSPPSAQTTEAFF
. | TRBJ2-6 | TRBV27 | . | TGTGCCAGCAGTTTAATTGGAGGGGCTGGGGCCAACGTCCTGACTTTC | CASSLIGGAGANVLTF
. | TRBJ1-4 | TRBV4-2 | . | TGTGCCAGCAGCGTGGGGGGCAGGGTGAATGAAAAACTGTTTTTT | CASSVGGRVNEKLFF
TRBD1 | TRBJ1-4 | TRBV10-3 | . | TGTGCCATCAGTTCTGGACAGGCCGAACTGTTTTTT | CAISSGQAELFF
TRBD2 | TRBJ2-1 | TRBV4-3 | . | TGCGCCAGCAGCCCAAGCGGGGGCAAGCAGTTCTTC | CASSPSGGKQFF
. | TRBJ1-6 | TRBV5-1 | . | TGCGCCAGCAGCTTGGGACTTTTGGATAATTCACCCCTCCACTTT | CASSLGLLDNSPLHF
. | TRBJ2-5 | TRBV3-1/TRBV3-2 | . | TGTGCCAGCAGCCAAGGCGGGACAGTAGAGACCCAGTACTTC | CASSQGGTVETQYF
. | TRBJ2-4 | TRBV19 | . | TGTGCCAGTAGCCACCCGAATTCAAATTCCTACTTC | CASSHPNSNSYF
. | TRBJ1-5 | TRBV19 | . | TGTGCCAGTAGTATAGTCGCGGGAAGCAATCAGCCCCAGCATTTT | CASSIVAGSNQPQHF
. | TRBJ2-1 | TRBV9 | . | TGTGCCAGCAGCGTTAAAGCGGATAGGAGGAGTGAGCAGTTCTTC | CASSVKADRRSEQFF
TRBD1 | TRBJ1-2 | TRBV3-1/TRBV3-2 | . | TGTGCCAGCAGCCCACCCGGGACAGGGGTTGGCTACACCTTC | CASSPPGTGVGYTF
TRBD1 | TRBJ2-7 | TRBV29-1 | . | TGCAGCGTTGTGGAGCAGGGGGCCACCTACGAGCAGTACTTC | CSVVEQGATYEQYF
. | TRBJ2-5 | TRBV29-1 | . | TGCAGCGTGGCCAGCGGAGGGACGGGGACCCAGTACTTC | CSVASGGTGTQYF
. | TRBJ2-2 | TRBV18 | . | TGTGCCAGCTCACCAGGGGCGGTCCCCACTATGGACACCGGGGAGCTGTTTTTT | CASSPGAVPTMDTGELFF
. | TRBJ2-7 | TRBV18 | . | TGTGCCAGCTCCCGCACGGACCTAGAAAAGTACTTC | CASSRTDLEKYF
TRBD2 | TRBJ2-7 | TRBV15 | once | TGTGCCACCAGCAGAGTTGCTAGCGGGGGAGGCGAGCAGTACTTC | CATSRVASGGGEQYF
TRBD1 | TRBJ1-5 | TRBV27 | . | TGTGCCAGCAGTTTATTTTGGACAGGGAAGGGTCAGCCCCAGCATTTT | CASSLFWTGKGQPQHF
TRBD2 | TRBJ2-7 | TRBV6-5 | once | TGTGCCAGCAGTTGGAAGCGGGGGGCGTACGAGCAGTACTTC | CASSWKRGAYEQYF
TRBD1 | TRBJ1-1 | TRBV5-1 | . | TGCGCCAGCAGTACTTCATGGACAGGGGGCACTGAAGCTTTCTTT | CASSTSWTGGTEAFF
. | TRBJ2-1 | TRBV10-2 | . | TGCGCCAGCGCCTACAATGAGCAGTTCTTC | CASAYNEQFF
TRBD2 | TRBJ2-1 | TRBV6-2/TRBV6-3 | . | TGTGCCAGCAGTTACACGGGACTAGCGGACAATGAGCAGTTCTTC | CASSYTGLADNEQFF
TRBD1 | TRBJ1-4 | TRBV15 | . | TGTGCCACCAGCGCAGGGGGTCAGACTAATGAAAAACTGTTTTTT | CATSAGGQTNEKLFF
TRBD1 | TRBJ1-3 | TRBV24-1 | . | TGTGCCACCAGTGATTTAAAGACAGGGGATGGAAACACCATATATTTT | CATSDLKTGDGNTIYF
. | TRBJ1-5 | TRBV7-2 | . | TGTGCCAGCAGCTTTTGGGACCAACCCCTGAGGCCCCAGCATTTT | CASSFWDQPLRPQHF
. | TRBJ2-7 | TRBV5-6 | . | TGTGCCAGCAGCTTGAGAGGGCTCCTCTCCTACGAGCAGTACTTC | CASSLRGLLSYEQYF
. | TRBJ1-2 | TRBV30 | . | TGTGCCTGGAGTCAAGGTATAGGTGGCTACACCTTC | CAWSQGIGGYTF
TRBD1 | TRBJ1-1 | TRBV3-1/TRBV3-2 | . | TGTGCCAGCATCCAGGGGGGAGGCACTGAAGCTTTCTTT | CASIQGGGTEAFF
. | TRBJ2-3 | TRBV19 | . | TGTGCCAGTATGGGGGCGCGCGACACAGATACGCAGTATTTT | CASMGARDTDTQYF
. | TRBJ1-6 | TRBV4-3 | few | TGCGCCAGCAGCCAAGACCTACTAAGCCCCCTCCACTTT | CASSQDLLSPLHF
TRBD1 | TRBJ2-7 | TRBV7-6 | . | TGTGCCAGCAGCCAGACAGGGGCTTTTCCTCCCTACGAGCAGTACTTC | CASSQTGAFPPYEQYF